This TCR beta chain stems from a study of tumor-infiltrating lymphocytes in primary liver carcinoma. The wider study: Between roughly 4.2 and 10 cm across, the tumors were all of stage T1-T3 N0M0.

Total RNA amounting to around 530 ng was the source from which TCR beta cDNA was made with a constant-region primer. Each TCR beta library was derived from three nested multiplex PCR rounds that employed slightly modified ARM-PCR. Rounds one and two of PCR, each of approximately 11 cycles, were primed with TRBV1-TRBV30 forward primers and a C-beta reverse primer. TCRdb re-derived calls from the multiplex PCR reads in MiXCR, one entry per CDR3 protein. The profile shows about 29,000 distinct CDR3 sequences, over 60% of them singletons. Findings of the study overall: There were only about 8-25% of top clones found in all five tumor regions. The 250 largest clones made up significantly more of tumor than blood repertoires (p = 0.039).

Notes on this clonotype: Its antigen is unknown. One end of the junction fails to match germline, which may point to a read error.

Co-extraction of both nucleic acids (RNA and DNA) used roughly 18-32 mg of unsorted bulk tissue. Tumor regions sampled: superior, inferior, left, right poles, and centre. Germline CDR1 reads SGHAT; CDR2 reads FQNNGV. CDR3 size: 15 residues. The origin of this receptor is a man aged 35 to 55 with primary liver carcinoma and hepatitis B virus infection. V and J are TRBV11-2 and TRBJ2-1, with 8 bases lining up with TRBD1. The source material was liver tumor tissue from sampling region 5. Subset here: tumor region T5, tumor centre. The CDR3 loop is CASSLFTRGQGEQFF. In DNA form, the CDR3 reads TGTGCCAGCAGCTTATTTACCAGGGGGCAGGGTGAGCAGTTCTTT.